The rows below give T cell receptor beta chains drawn from one sample of a study of blood T cell repertoires in COVID-19. Using immunoSEQ multiplex PCR, the repertoire was profiled, and TCRdb retains in-frame clones only, with some absent. This sample has about 170,000 clones, with over 75% found just once. Input material: PBMCs or T cells enriched from blood (not recorded which). Every receptor here comes from a human donor with acute COVID-19. The donor label of this sample is uncertain. CDR3s include the opening cysteine and the closing phenylalanine or tryptophan. A D gene is named only where the DNA matches it firmly. The size entry is marked missing in some rows and otherwise reads once, few, many or a size class.

cdr3_nt cdr3_aa clone_size j_call v_call d_call cdr3_length
TGTGCCAGCAGCTCCGCGACAGGAGAGCAGTACTTC CASSSATGEQYF - TRBJ2-7 TRBV7-3 - 12
TGTGCCAGCAGCGATGGACAGGGAATGAGCACAGATACGCAGTATTTT CASSDGQGMSTDTQYF - TRBJ2-3 TRBV11-3 TRBD1 16
TGTGCCAGCAGCCAAGCCGGACTAGTGCAAGAGACCCAGTACTTC CASSQAGLVQETQYF - TRBJ2-5 TRBV3-1/TRBV3-2 TRBD2 15
TGTGCCAGCAGGGACGAGGGCCCCATCTCTGGAAACACCATATATTTT CASRDEGPISGNTIYF - TRBJ1-3 TRBV9 - 16
TGTGCCAGCAGCCACGGACAGGGCAACTATGGCTACACCTTC CASSHGQGNYGYTF - TRBJ1-2 TRBV7-2 TRBD1 14
TGTGCCAGCAGCTTTGGACAGGCGGAAACAGATACGCAGTATTTT CASSFGQAETDTQYF - TRBJ2-3 TRBV7-9 TRBD1 15
TGCGCCAGCAGCCCTGGGACAGAGTTGGAGACCCAGTACTTC CASSPGTELETQYF - TRBJ2-5 TRBV5-1 TRBD1 14
TGTGCCACCAGCAGGGAACCGGGGGGCAATCAGCCCCAGCATTTT CATSREPGGNQPQHF - TRBJ1-5 TRBV15 - 15
TGCAGCGTTGAAGATCTTTCCCGGACTTGGCCAGATACGCAGTATTTT CSVEDLSRTWPDTQYF - TRBJ2-3 TRBV29-1 - 16
TGTGCCAGCAGCCAAGAACGGCGGGGACCGCAGTATTTT CASSQERRGPQYF - TRBJ2-3 TRBV3-1/TRBV3-2 - 13
TGTGCCAGCTCACCCAGGGGGCGGGATGAAAAACTGTTTTTT CASSPRGRDEKLFF - TRBJ1-4 TRBV18 TRBD1 14
TGCAGCGTTGCTAACAGGGATACCCCCTACGAGCAGTACTTC CSVANRDTPYEQYF - TRBJ2-7 TRBV29-1 - 14
TGTGCCAGCAGCAAACAGGCCCTGGCAGGGGACAATGAGCAGTTCTTC CASSKQALAGDNEQFF once TRBJ2-1 TRBV21-1 - 16
TGTGCCAGCAGTGAACGAACTGGGGGGTTCAGCACAGATACGCAGTATTTT CASSERTGGFSTDTQYF - TRBJ2-3 TRBV2 - 17
TGTGCCAGCAGTCGGACTAGCTATCCCGGGGAGCTGTTTTTT CASSRTSYPGELFF - TRBJ2-2 TRBV6-5 TRBD2 14
TGTGCCAGCAGTTACACGACAGAAAGGTCACCCCTCCACTTT CASSYTTERSPLHF - TRBJ1-6 TRBV6-2/TRBV6-3 - 14
TGTGCCAGCAGCGGAGGGGTAAATGAGCAGTTCTTC CASSGGVNEQFF - TRBJ2-1 TRBV5-4 - 12
TGTGCCAGCAGCTTAGAACAGGCGGGGGGCCTTGAGACCCAGTACTTC CASSLEQAGGLETQYF - TRBJ2-5 TRBV7-3 TRBD2 16
TGTGCCAGCAGGGGGACAGGGGTGGTATCACCCCTCCACTTT CASRGTGVVSPLHF once TRBJ1-6 TRBV6-5 TRBD1 14
TGTGCCAGCAGCTGGGACAGGCCCCTGGGGCTCAATCAGCCCCAGCATTTT CASSWDRPLGLNQPQHF - TRBJ1-5 TRBV7-8 TRBD1 17
TGTGCCAGCAGTCCTCGGGGGGGCGGCACCGGGGAGCTGTTTTTT CASSPRGGGTGELFF - TRBJ2-2 TRBV2 TRBD2 15
TGTGCCAGCAGTCTAGATCCGGTCTACGAGCAGTACTTC CASSLDPVYEQYF - TRBJ2-7 TRBV6-5 - 13
TGCGCCAGCAGCTTGGCCCCCCCGACAGCGAACTATGGCTACACCTTC CASSLAPPTANYGYTF - TRBJ1-2 TRBV5-1 - 16
TGTGCCAGCAGCACGACAGGGGGCGCGAACACTGAAGCTTTCTTT CASSTTGGANTEAFF - TRBJ1-1 TRBV7-9 TRBD1 15
TGTGCCAGTATTGAAAGGGCAGGCCGGGGTGAAGCTTTCTTT CASIERAGRGEAFF - TRBJ1-1 TRBV19 - 14
TGTGCCACCAGTGATACGGGACAGGGGCCTGAAAAACTGTTTTTT CATSDTGQGPEKLFF - TRBJ1-4 TRBV24-1 TRBD1 15
TGTGCCAGCAGCCCAGCCGGGACAGGGCGATCGAATGGCTACACCTTC CASSPAGTGRSNGYTF - TRBJ1-2 TRBV7-9 TRBD1 16
TGCGCCAGCATTGGGACAGGGGGAGGAAACACCATATATTTT CASIGTGGGNTIYF - TRBJ1-3 TRBV10-1 TRBD1 14
TGCGCCAGCAGCCAAGAATCTACACTAGCGGGGGGCCCCACCTCCTACAATGAGCAGTTCTTC CASSQESTLAGGPTSYNEQFF - TRBJ2-1 TRBV4-3 TRBD2 21
TGTGCCAGCAGTTACACCAAGGGGCGGGGAGGGAATGAGCAGTTCTTC CASSYTKGRGGNEQFF - TRBJ2-1 TRBV6-5 TRBD2 16
TGCGCCAGCAGCCATATGTCTGGGGGCAAGTACGAGCAGTACTTC CASSHMSGGKYEQYF - TRBJ2-7 TRBV4-3 - 15
TGTGCCAGCAGCTTTGGGGACACCTACGAGCAGTACTTC CASSFGDTYEQYF - TRBJ2-7 TRBV5-6 - 13
TGTGCCAGCAGGGACTTTTTGGAGCAGTTCTTC CASRDFLEQFF - TRBJ2-1 TRBV2 - 11
TGTGCCAGCTCACCACCTGCTGCCAGGGGGGCTGGTGGCTACACCTTC CASSPPAARGAGGYTF - TRBJ1-2 TRBV18 TRBD1 16
TGCGCCAGCAGCCAAGACGGGCCCAGGGCAGGGCAAGGAAACACCATATATTTT CASSQDGPRAGQGNTIYF - TRBJ1-3 TRBV4-1 - 18
TGTGCCACCAGTGATTACTTCGGACAGGAAGCTTTCTTT CATSDYFGQEAFF - TRBJ1-1 TRBV24-1 - 13
TGTGCCAGCAAAATGGGCCCTTCCTACGAGCAGTACTTC CASKMGPSYEQYF - TRBJ2-7 TRBV12-3/TRBV12-4 - 13
TGTGCCAGCTTCGGGGGGGGAGAAGTCACCTACAATGAGCAGTTCTTC CASFGGGEVTYNEQFF - TRBJ2-1 TRBV2 TRBD2 16
TGTGCCAGTACCGGGACCGGGACAGGTTATGGCTACACCTTC CASTGTGTGYGYTF few TRBJ1-2 TRBV19 TRBD1 14
TGTGCCAGTAGTATAGGGGGCCTGAACACCTACAATGAGCAGTTCTTC CASSIGGLNTYNEQFF - TRBJ2-1 TRBV19 - 16
TGTGCCAGCACTAACCGGGGGAGGGAGACCCAGTACTTC CASTNRGRETQYF once TRBJ2-5 TRBV7-8 - 13
TGTGCCAGCAGCAAAAGGATTAGGCGGGGTTGGCAAGAGACCCAGTACTTC CASSKRIRRGWQETQYF - TRBJ2-5 TRBV21-1 - 17
TGTGCCAGCAGGGGGACTAGCGGGGTTCGGGATACGCAGTATTTT CASRGTSGVRDTQYF once TRBJ2-3 TRBV2 TRBD2 15
TGTGCCAGCAGCTCCGGACAGGGGCAGGCCTATGGCTACACCTTC CASSSGQGQAYGYTF - TRBJ1-2 TRBV7-9 TRBD1 15
TGTGCCAGCAGTTACTCGACAGGGACCCGTAGGACTGAAGCTTTCTTT CASSYSTGTRRTEAFF - TRBJ1-1 TRBV6-5 TRBD1 16